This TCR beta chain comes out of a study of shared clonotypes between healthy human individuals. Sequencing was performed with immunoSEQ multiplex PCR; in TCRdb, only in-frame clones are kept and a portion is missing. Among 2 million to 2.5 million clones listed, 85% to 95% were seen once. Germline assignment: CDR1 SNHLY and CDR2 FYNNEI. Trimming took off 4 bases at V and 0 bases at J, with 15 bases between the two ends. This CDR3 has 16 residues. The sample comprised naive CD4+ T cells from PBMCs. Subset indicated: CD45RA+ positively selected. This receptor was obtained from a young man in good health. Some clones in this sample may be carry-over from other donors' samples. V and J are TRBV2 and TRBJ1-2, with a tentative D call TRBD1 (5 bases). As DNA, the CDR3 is TGTGCCAGCAGTGTCGAAAGGGACTCTTCTAACTATGGCTACACCTTC. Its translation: CASSVERDSSNYGYTF.